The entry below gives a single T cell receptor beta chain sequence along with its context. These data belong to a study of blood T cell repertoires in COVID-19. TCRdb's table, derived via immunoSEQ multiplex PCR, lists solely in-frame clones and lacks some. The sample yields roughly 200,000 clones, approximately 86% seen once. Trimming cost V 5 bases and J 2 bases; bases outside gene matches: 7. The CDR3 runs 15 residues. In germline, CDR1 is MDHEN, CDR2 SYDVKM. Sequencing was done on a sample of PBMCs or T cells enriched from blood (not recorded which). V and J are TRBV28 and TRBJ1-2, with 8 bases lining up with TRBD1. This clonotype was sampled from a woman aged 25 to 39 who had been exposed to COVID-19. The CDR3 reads CASSPRDRRNYGYTF. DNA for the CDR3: TGTGCCAGCAGTCCCCGGGACAGGAGGAACTATGGCTACACCTTC.